The source of this T cell receptor beta chain is a study of post-analysis software for immune sequencing data. TCR beta cDNA libraries had unique molecular identifiers. Each CDR3 protein is one row after TCRdb ran MiXCR on the PCR reads. The table shows a few hundred thousand distinct CDR3 sequences, with approximately 45% occurring only once. The source is a girl aged 5-17 years with multiple sclerosis. Sequencing was done on a sample of blood.

The DNA of the CDR3 is TGTGCATGCGGCGGGGACAGGGGGCCCGAAGAGACCCAGTACTTC. This gives the protein CACGGDRGPEETQYF. The chain recombines TRBV10-3 with TRBJ2-5, with 12 bases matching TRBD1. CDR1 and CDR2 from the germline V gene are ENHRY and SYGVKD. The length of the CDR3 is 15 residues.